The clone carrying this T cell receptor (beta chain) showed up just once. The sample comes from a study of control samples from healthy donors and cancer patients. Repertoires were generated with immunoSEQ multiplex PCR, while TCRdb's copy carries only in-frame clones and drops some. The sample consists of about 150,000 clones, 80% to 95% of them appearing once. Per the germline V gene, CDR1 is LGHDT and CDR2 is YNNKEL (reference sequence). V lost 1 base and J lost 8, with 11 bases in between. The CDR3 length is 14 residues. The J gene is TRBJ1-4, the V gene TRBV3-1 (or the pseudogene TRBV3-2); TRBD1 is a possible D gene (5 bases). The sequence was obtained from a woman aged 40 to 50 in good health. The sequenced sample was blood. CDR3 in amino acids: CASSQAPGGEKLFF. The CDR3 bases are TGTGCCAGCAGCCAAGCCCCCGGGGGAGAAAAACTGTTTTTT.